This T cell receptor beta chain came from a study of PD-1 blockade in classical Hodgkin lymphoma. Study-wide findings and caveats: The CD4+ diversity rise by C4D1 was clearest in complete responders. Any patient who commenced nivolumab under 1 year after ASCT was excluded.

Germline V gene data show CDR1 as SGHRS and CDR2 as YFSETQ. V dropped 2 bases and J dropped 2; count of bases not matched to a gene: 14. The CDR3 consists of 18 residues. Notes on this clone: Its antigen is unknown.

Produced via immunoSEQ multiplex PCR; TCRdb's table is partial and in-frame only. This table has about 14,000 clones, about four fifths appearing once. All patients relapsed after autologous stem cell transplantation, and brentuximab vedotin exposure varied. The source of this sequence is a human donor with classical Hodgkin lymphoma. V usage is TRBV5-1 and J usage is TRBJ2-3; TRBD2 matches at 7 bases. Sequencing was performed on peripheral blood mononuclear cells (PBMCs), taken at baseline. The CDR3 region has the DNA TGCGCCAGCAGCTTACTTGGTACCACTAGCGTGGTCACAGATACGCAGTATTTT. Translation gives CASSLLGTTSVVTDTQYF.